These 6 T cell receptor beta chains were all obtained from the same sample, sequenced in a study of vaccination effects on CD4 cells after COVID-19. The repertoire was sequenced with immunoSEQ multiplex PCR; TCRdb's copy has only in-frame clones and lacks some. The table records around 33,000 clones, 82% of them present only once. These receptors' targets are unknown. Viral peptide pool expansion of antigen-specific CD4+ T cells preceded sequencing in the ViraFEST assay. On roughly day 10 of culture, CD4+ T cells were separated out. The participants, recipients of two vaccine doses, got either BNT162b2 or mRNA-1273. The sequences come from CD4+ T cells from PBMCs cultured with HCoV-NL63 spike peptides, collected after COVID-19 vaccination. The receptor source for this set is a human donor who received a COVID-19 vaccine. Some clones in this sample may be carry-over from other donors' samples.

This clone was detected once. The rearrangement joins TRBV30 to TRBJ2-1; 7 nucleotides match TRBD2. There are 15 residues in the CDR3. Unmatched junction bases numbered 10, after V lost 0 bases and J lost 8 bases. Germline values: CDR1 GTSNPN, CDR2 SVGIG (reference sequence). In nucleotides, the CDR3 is TGTGCCTGGAGTGTACTCCCCACTAGCGATGATGAGCAGTTCTTC. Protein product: CAWSVLPTSDDEQFF.

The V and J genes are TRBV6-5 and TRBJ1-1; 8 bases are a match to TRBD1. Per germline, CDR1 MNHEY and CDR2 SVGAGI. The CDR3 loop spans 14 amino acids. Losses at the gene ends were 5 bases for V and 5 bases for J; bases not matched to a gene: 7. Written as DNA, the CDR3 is TGTGCCAGCAGTCAACAGGGGGGAGGAACTGAAGCTTTCTTT. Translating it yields CASSQQGGGTEAFF.

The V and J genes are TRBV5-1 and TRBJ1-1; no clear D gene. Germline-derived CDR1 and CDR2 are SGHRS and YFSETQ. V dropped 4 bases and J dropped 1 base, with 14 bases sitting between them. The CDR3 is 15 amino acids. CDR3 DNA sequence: TGCGCCAGCAGCGCCAATCAGGTGAGGAACACTGAAGCTTTCTTT. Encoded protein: CASSANQVRNTEAFF.

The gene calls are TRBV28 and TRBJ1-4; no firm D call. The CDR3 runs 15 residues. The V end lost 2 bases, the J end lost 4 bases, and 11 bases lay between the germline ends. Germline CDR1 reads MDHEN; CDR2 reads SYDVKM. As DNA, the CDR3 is TGTGCCAGCAGTTTAAGCGGACCGCTTAATGAAAAACTGTTTTTT. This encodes CASSLSGPLNEKLFF. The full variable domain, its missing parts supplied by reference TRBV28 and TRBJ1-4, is DVKVTQSSRYLVKRTGEKVFLECVQDMDHENMFWYRQDPGLGLRLIYFSYDVKMKEKGDIPEGYSVSREKKERFSLILESASTNQTSMYLCASSLSGPLNEKLFFGSGTQLSVL.

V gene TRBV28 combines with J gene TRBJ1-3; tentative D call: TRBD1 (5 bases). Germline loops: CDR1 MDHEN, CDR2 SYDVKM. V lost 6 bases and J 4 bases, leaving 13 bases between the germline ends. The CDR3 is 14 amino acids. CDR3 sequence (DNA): TGTGCCAGCAGAACACAGGTCTTCGGAAACACCATATATTTT. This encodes CASRTQVFGNTIYF.

The CDR3: CASSLSIGTDNSPLHF. The CDR3 DNA sequence: TGTGCCAGCAGTTTATCGATTGGGACGGATAATTCACCCCTCCACTTT. J is TRBJ1-6 and V is TRBV27, with D perhaps matching TRBD1 (5 bases). Germline V lookup: CDR1 MNHEY, CDR2 SMNVEV (reference sequence). V was cut by 0 bases and J by 5 bases, with 11 bases left in between. The CDR3 covers 16 residues.